Listed below are T cell receptor beta chains from one sample, sequenced in a study of cytomegalovirus exposure and HLA in healthy donors. Profiled with immunoSEQ multiplex PCR; TCRdb holds only in-frame clones, not every one. The table has about 190,000 clones, more than 60% seen once. The sample taken for sequencing was PBMCs. Receptors were obtained from a woman in her 30s in good health and CMV-seropositive. CDR3s include the opening cysteine and the closing phenylalanine or tryptophan. D genes are given only for firm matches. Not all rows give a size; the values are once, few, many and, for expanded clones, a class.

v_gene	d_gene	j_gene	abundance	CDR3aa	CDR3nt
TRBV7-2	NA	TRBJ2-7	few	CASSLGDLSAYEQYF	TGTGCCAGCAGCTTAGGAGACTTGTCGGCCTACGAGCAGTACTTC
TRBV27	TRBD2	TRBJ2-5	NA	CASSPTNGGWETQYF	TGTGCCAGCAGTCCAACCAACGGGGGGTGGGAGACCCAGTACTTC
TRBV5-1	TRBD2	TRBJ2-5	few	CASSLGLAGTQETQYF	TGCGCCAGCAGCTTGGGACTAGCGGGAACACAAGAGACCCAGTACTTC
TRBV11-2	NA	TRBJ2-7	NA	CASSPIRRPPHEQYF	TGTGCCAGCAGCCCCATTCGGAGGCCACCCCACGAGCAGTACTTC
TRBV2	TRBD2	TRBJ2-7	NA	CASSIRAGGTYEQYF	TGTGCCAGCAGTATCCGAGCGGGGGGGACCTACGAGCAGTACTTC
TRBV19	NA	TRBJ2-7	NA	CASSISANNYEQYF	TGTGCCAGTAGTATCTCCGCCAACAACTACGAGCAGTACTTC
TRBV5-1	NA	TRBJ1-1	NA	CASSFTGIENTEAFF	TGCGCCAGCAGCTTTACAGGGATTGAAAACACTGAAGCTTTCTTT
TRBV7-8	NA	TRBJ1-3	few	CASSPNPGHSGNTIYF	TGTGCCAGCAGCCCCAACCCAGGACACTCTGGAAACACCATATATTTT
TRBV11-2	TRBD1	TRBJ1-6	NA	CASSRTGDLHNSPLHF	TGTGCCAGCAGCCGGACAGGGGACCTTCATAATTCACCCCTCCACTTT
TRBV29-1	TRBD1	TRBJ2-3	few	CSVGQATSTDTQYF	TGCAGCGTCGGACAGGCAACTAGCACAGATACGCAGTATTTT
TRBV30	NA	TRBJ1-1	NA	CAWSPTVENTEAFF	TGTGCCTGGAGTCCGACAGTCGAGAACACTGAAGCTTTCTTT
TRBV9	TRBD2	TRBJ2-1	NA	CASSVTSGSHNEQFF	TGTGCCAGCAGCGTAACTAGCGGGTCCCACAATGAGCAGTTCTTC
TRBV28	NA	TRBJ1-5	NA	CATAGGHNQPQHF	TGTGCCACCGCGGGCGGGCACAATCAGCCCCAGCATTTT
TRBV7-9	NA	TRBJ1-1	few	CASRPTAGGTEAFF	TGTGCCAGCAGGCCCACGGCGGGAGGGACTGAAGCTTTCTTT
TRBV28	NA	TRBJ1-1	NA	CASREIQGFTEAFF	TGTGCCAGCAGGGAGATACAGGGATTCACTGAAGCTTTCTTT
TRBV28	TRBD2	TRBJ2-1	NA	CASSLGGLGVYNEQFF	TGTGCCAGCAGTTTGGGGGGACTAGGGGTTTACAATGAGCAGTTCTTC
TRBV7-9	TRBD2	TRBJ2-2	NA	CASSLGGSHTGELFF	TGTGCCAGCAGCTTAGGCGGGAGCCACACCGGGGAGCTGTTTTTT
TRBV11-2	NA	TRBJ2-5	NA	CASSLVRGAGETQYF	TGTGCCAGCAGCTTAGTTCGGGGGGCGGGGGAGACCCAGTACTTC
TRBV30	NA	TRBJ2-1	once	CAWSQGSYNEQFF	TGTGCCTGGAGCCAGGGGTCCTACAATGAGCAGTTCTTC
TRBV5-1	NA	TRBJ1-5	NA	CASSLAGGLQPQHF	TGCGCCAGCAGCTTGGCCGGGGGGCTCCAGCCCCAGCATTTT
TRBV30	NA	TRBJ2-5	few	CAWSVGASETQYF	TGTGCCTGGAGTGTTGGGGCTTCGGAGACCCAGTACTTC
TRBV9	TRBD1	TRBJ1-2	NA	CASSPRPGTGFPGYTF	TGTGCCAGCAGCCCACGGCCCGGGACAGGGTTCCCTGGCTACACCTTC
TRBV6-1	TRBD1	TRBJ1-2	few	CASSERGRGNYGYTF	TGTGCCAGCAGTGAGCGGGGCAGGGGGAACTATGGCTACACCTTC
TRBV9	TRBD2	TRBJ2-1	NA	CASSVSAAGAYNEQFF	TGTGCCAGCAGCGTATCGGCAGCGGGGGCCTACAATGAGCAGTTCTTC
TRBV5-6	NA	TRBJ2-1	NA	CASSLGGEPYNEQFF	TGTGCCAGCAGCTTGGGAGGTGAACCATACAATGAGCAGTTCTTC